This T cell receptor (beta chain) was identified during a study of blood T cell repertoires in COVID-19. In the study overall: Sites across the United States, Italy and Spain contributed samples from acute and convalescent COVID-19. T cells, B-cell-depleted T cells, or PBMCs provided the cDNA or gDNA that served as material.

Germline assignment: CDR1 ENHRY and CDR2 SYGVKD. The trim removed 6 bases at V and 2 bases at J, leaving 4 bases unmatched. CDR3 length equals 14 residues. Authors' data handling: Reference gene primer amplification gave estimated nucleated cell counts. The table came from immunoSEQ multiplex PCR; TCRdb's copy has only in-frame clones and leaves some out. D and trimming come from the DNA, and the V and J calls and clone size come from that table. Among about 130,000 clones listed, approximately 80% were seen once. The receptor was isolated from a man older than 75 with acute or convalescent COVID-19. The sequenced sample was peripheral blood. The rearrangement joins TRBV10-3 to TRBJ2-5; 9 nucleotides line up with TRBD2. The CDR3: CAISPAGGQETQYF. The CDR3 DNA reads as TGTGCCATCAGCCCCGCGGGGGGGCAAGAGACCCAGTACTTC.